In this sample, the clone carrying this TCR beta chain turned up a few times. Per germline, CDR1 GTSNPN and CDR2 SVGIG (reference sequence). The CDR3 length is 13 residues. Trimming stripped 6 bases from V and 4 bases from J, with 15 bases between. Clones were read by immunoSEQ multiplex PCR, and TCRdb kept only the in-frame ones, dropping some. Of roughly 15,000 clones in the sample, roughly 60% are singletons; the top ten hold 7.5% to 10%. This specimen comes from a study of T cell clonotyping in hematopoietic cell transplantation. Sequencing was done on a sample of PBMCs. The chain combines TRBV30 with TRBJ1-2, with D perhaps matching TRBD1 (6 bases). This TCR was sampled from a human donor who either received an allogeneic hematopoietic cell transplant for a myeloid malignancy or was a related donor (not recorded which). Some clones in this sample may be carry-over from other donors' samples. The CDR3 spells CACRRDRPYGYTF. DNA for the CDR3: TGTGCCTGTCGCCGTGACAGGCCCTATGGCTACACCTTC.